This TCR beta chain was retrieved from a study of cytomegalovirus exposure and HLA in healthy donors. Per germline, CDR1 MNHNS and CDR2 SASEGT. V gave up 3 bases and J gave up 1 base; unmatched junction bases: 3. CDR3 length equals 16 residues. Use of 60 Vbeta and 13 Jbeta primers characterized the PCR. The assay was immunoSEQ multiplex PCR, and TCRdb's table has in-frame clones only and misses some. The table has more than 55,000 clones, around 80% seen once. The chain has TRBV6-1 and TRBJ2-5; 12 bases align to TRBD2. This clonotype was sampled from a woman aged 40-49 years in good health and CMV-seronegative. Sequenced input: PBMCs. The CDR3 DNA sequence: TGTGCCAGCAGTGACCCGACTAGCGGGAGCCAAGAGACCCAGTACTTC. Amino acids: CASSDPTSGSQETQYF.